The 20 T cell receptor beta chains given below trace back to one sample, sequenced in a study of identical twins. Using its own MiXCR run on the 5' RACE reads, TCRdb lists one record per CDR3 protein. The table has hundreds of thousands of distinct CDR3 sequences, roughly 6% seen once; the top ten hold approximately 2%. The source material was naive T cells sorted from blood. These receptors were obtained from a young man in good health.

The gene calls are TRBV4-2 and TRBJ2-1; 10 nucleotides align to TRBD1. V gave up 1 base and J gave up 6 bases; unmatched junction bases: 12. This CDR3 contains 18 residues. Looked up from germline, CDR1 is LGHNA and CDR2 is YNFKEQ. The CDR3 DNA reads as TGTGCCAGCAGCCAAGTTACAGGCACGGGACAGGGGCCCAATGAGCAGTTCTTC. Its protein is CASSQVTGTGQGPNEQFF.

The chain uses TRBV5-4 and TRBJ2-6; D might be TRBD1 (6 bases). Trimming took off 2 bases at V and 0 bases at J, with 18 bases between the two ends. The germline CDR1 and CDR2 sequences are SGHNT and YYREEE (reference sequence). The CDR3 consists of 19 residues. Here the CDR3 reads CASSLLTGTRYSGANVLTF. The CDR3 region has the DNA TGTGCCAGCAGCTTATTAACCGGGACACGTTACTCTGGGGCCAACGTCCTGACTTTC.

The chain is built from TRBV7-9 and TRBJ1-1; 8 bases align to TRBD1. The CDR3 is 13 residues long. V lost 8 bases and J lost 6; bases outside the gene matches: 8. The germline V gene encodes CDR1 SEHNR and CDR2 FQNEAQ (reference sequence). In nucleotides, the CDR3 is TGTGCCAGCGCCTACCCAGGGGGCGCTGAAGCTTTCTTT. This encodes CASAYPGGAEAFF.

This clonotype has only a few counts. The chain carries TRBV19 and TRBJ2-7; D gene ambiguous. The V gene lost 0 bases and the J gene lost 3 bases, with 3 bases spanning the gap. The length of the CDR3 is 12 residues. Germline CDR1 is LNHDA and CDR2 is SQIVND (reference sequence). CDR3 nucleotide sequence: TGTGCCAGTAGTATAGACGGCTACGAGCAGTACTTC. As protein: CASSIDGYEQYF.

This clonotype has a handful of counts. The chain employs TRBV10-3 and TRBJ2-1; D is undetermined. The CDR3 is 13 residues long. CDR1 and CDR2 from the germline V gene are ENHRY and SYGVKD. V lost 3 bases, J lost 8 bases, and 11 bases lay in between. CDR3 coding DNA: TGTGCCATCAGTGACCCCGTGATCCATGAGCAGTTCTTC. Amino acids: CAISDPVIHEQFF.

This clonotype appeared a few times. The V call is TRBV3-1, the J call TRBJ2-2; unclear D gene. Germline values: CDR1 LGHDT, CDR2 YNNKEL (reference sequence). There are 16 residues in the CDR3. The V gene lost 2 bases and the J gene lost 2 bases, with 12 bases spanning the gap. CDR3 nucleotides: TGTGCCAGCAGCCAACTGGCGTCGGGCAACACCGGGGAGCTGTTTTTT. This codes for CASSQLASGNTGELFF. Full variable domain (outside the CDR3, taken from reference TRBV3-1 and TRBJ2-2): DTAVSQTPKYLVTQMGNDKSIKCEQNLGHDTMYWYKQDSKKFLKIMFSYNNKELIINETVPNRFSPKSPDKAHLNLHINSLELGDSAVYFCASSQLASGNTGELFFGEGSRLTVL.

This clonotype has at least ten counts. The chain has TRBV4-2 and TRBJ2-1, with TRBD2 matching 8 bases. Germline V CDR1 and CDR2: LGHNA, YNFKEQ. The CDR3 covers 15 residues. The V and J ends lost 2 bases and 4 bases, in that order; junction bases with no gene match: 4. The CDR3 reads CASSQLREGYNEQFF. As DNA, the CDR3 is TGTGCCAGCAGCCAACTCCGGGAGGGTTACAATGAGCAGTTCTTC.

This clonotype was picked up a small number of times. This chain links TRBV27 with TRBJ1-2; tentatively, D is TRBD1 (6 bases). CDR1 is MNHEY and CDR2 is SMNVEV in the germline V gene (reference sequence). CDR3 length: 15 amino acids. The ends were cut back, 6 bases at V and 1 base at J, with 15 bases in the middle. Here the CDR3 reads CASRPIGQSNYGYTF. DNA for the CDR3: TGTGCCAGCAGACCCATCGGACAGAGTAACTATGGCTACACCTTC.

Remarks on this clonotype: Its ends do not fully match the called genes, so a read error is possible. The chain recombines TRBV5-6 with TRBJ2-4; 11 bases match TRBD2. The CDR3 runs 20 residues. Germline CDR1 and CDR2: SGHDT and YYEEEE. The CDR3 DNA follows: TGTGCCAGCACAATCCCCTTAGCGGGAGGGCCCGAGGGGGCCAAAAACATTCAGTATTTC. Translation gives CASTIPLAGGPEGAKNIQYF.

The V and J genes are TRBV4-2 and TRBJ2-1; TRBD2 aligns across 9 bases. V dropped 6 bases and J dropped 5; count of bases not matched to a gene: 5. The germline V gene encodes CDR1 LGHNA and CDR2 YNFKEQ. The CDR3 loop spans 14 amino acids. CDR3 protein: CASRASGKNNEQFF. The CDR3 nucleotides are TGTGCCAGCAGAGCTAGCGGGAAGAACAATGAGCAGTTCTTC.

This clonotype has more than one count but fewer than ten. The rearrangement uses TRBV7-2 and TRBJ2-2; D is unresolved. Germline lookup yields CDR1 SGHTA and CDR2 FQGNSA. The CDR3 consists of 14 residues. Deletions cut 1 base from V and 4 bases from J, with 7 bases between. The CDR3 protein is CASSLVAPTGELFF. Here the CDR3 DNA reads TGTGCCAGCAGCTTAGTCGCGCCCACCGGGGAGCTGTTTTTT. Filled out from reference TRBV7-2 and TRBJ2-2, the complete variable domain reads GAGVSQSPSNKVTEKGKDVELRCDPISGHTALYWYRQSLGQGLEFLIYFQGNSAPDKSGLPSDRFSAERTGGSVSTLTIQRTQQEDSAVYLCASSLVAPTGELFFGEGSRLTVL.

This clonotype was counted at least ten times. The rearrangement joins TRBV20-1 to TRBJ2-4; 9 bases fit TRBD1. From germline, CDR1 is DFQATT and CDR2 SNEGSKA (reference sequence). The CDR3 totals 12 residues. V gave up 3 bases and J gave up 15 bases; unmatched junction bases: 9. This chain's CDR3 is CSARGTGTSRYF. The CDR3 DNA reads TGCAGTGCTAGGGGGACAGGGACATCGAGGTACTTC.

This clonotype was seen repeatedly, ten times or more. V is TRBV10-3 and J is TRBJ1-5, with D hard to call. Germline CDR1 and CDR2: ENHRY and SYGVKD. This CDR3 has 14 amino acids. V gave up 0 bases and J gave up 1 base, with 4 bases separating them. CDR3 sequence: CAISESHSNQPQHF. The CDR3 DNA sequence: TGTGCCATCAGTGAGTCTCACAGCAATCAGCCCCAGCATTTT.

This clonotype showed up many times. This chain uses TRBV6-5 with TRBJ2-5; D is possibly TRBD1 (6 bases). Germline lookup yields CDR1 MNHEY and CDR2 SVGAGI. V was cut by 4 bases and J by 3 bases, with 15 bases left in between. CDR3 length equals 15 residues. The CDR3 spells CASSSRTEGEETQYF. DNA of the CDR3: TGTGCCAGCAGTTCTCGGACAGAGGGGGAAGAGACCCAGTACTTC.

This clonotype has ten or more counts. J is TRBJ2-7 and V is TRBV29-1, with a tentative D call TRBD2 (6 bases). The V gene's germline CDR1 is SQVTM and CDR2 ANQGSEA. There are 12 residues in the CDR3. The V end lost 5 bases, the J end lost 6 bases, and 14 bases lay between the germline ends. The CDR3 region has the DNA TGCAGCGTTCCGACCAGGAGGGGCGAGCAGTACTTC. This encodes CSVPTRRGEQYF.

This rearrangement joins TRBV21-1 to TRBJ2-3. TRBV21-1 is a documented pseudogene. This CDR3 region has 14 residues. CDR3: CASSKDSATDTQYF. In nucleotides, the CDR3 is TGTGCCAGCAGCAAAGACAGCGCTACAGATACGCAGTATTTT.

This clonotype has ten or more counts. This chain joins TRBV5-1 and TRBJ2-2; 7 nucleotides agree with TRBD2. The germline CDR1 and CDR2 sequences are SGHRS and YFSETQ. V lost 5 bases to trimming and J lost 0 bases; unmatched junction nucleotides: 13. CDR3 length: 18 residues. In DNA, the CDR3 is TGCGCCAGCAGTCCGCGCGGGAGTCGATTCGCGAACACCGGGGAGCTGTTTTTT. As protein: CASSPRGSRFANTGELFF.

This clonotype was observed many times. The V gene is TRBV12-3 or TRBV12-4, the J gene TRBJ1-5; D might be TRBD1 (5 bases). The CDR3 length is 14 residues. V lost 5 bases to trimming and J lost 3 bases, with 11 bases between them. Here the CDR3 DNA reads TGTGCCAGCAGTCCGACGGGGCTCAATCAGCCCCAGCATTTT. Encoded protein: CASSPTGLNQPQHF.

The rearrangement joins TRBV7-9 to TRBJ2-3; 7 bases line up with TRBD2. This CDR3 region has 17 residues. V trimming: 5 bases; J trimming: 1 base; junction bases outside the gene matches: 12. Germline CDR1 and CDR2: SEHNR and FQNEAQ (reference sequence). For the CDR3, the DNA is TGTGCCAGCAGCCCGTCGTTTGCGGGGGACGGCACAGATACGCAGTATTTT. It encodes CASSPSFAGDGTDTQYF.

V is TRBV11-1 and J is TRBJ2-7; 11 bases map to TRBD1. V lost 5 bases, J lost 0 bases, and 15 bases stayed unmatched. CDR3 length: 19 residues. From germline, CDR1 is SGHAT and CDR2 FQDESV (reference sequence). CDR3 residues: CASSVLPGQGVESSYEQYV. The CDR3 nucleotides read TGTGCCAGCAGCGTCCTTCCGGGACAGGGGGTCGAAAGCTCCTACGAGCAGTACGTC.